This T cell receptor (beta chain) stems from a study of beta chain features in type 1 diabetes. Study-level findings and limits: In all four CD4+ subsets, TCRB CDR3 length was significantly, moderately reduced in type 1 diabetes.

A heparinised blood draw that averaged roughly 120 mL was obtained once from each donor. cDNA synthesis used the whole RNA isolate, giving expressed TCRB sequences. Sequenced by immunoSEQ multiplex PCR; TCRdb stores in-frame clones only, minus some. This table has some 240,000 clones, approximately 16% appearing once. About this clone itself: Its target is not known.

The CDR3 runs 14 residues. Trimming pared 3 bases from V and 2 bases from J, leaving 10 bases between. Per germline, CDR1 MNHEY and CDR2 SMNVEV (reference sequence). The sequence came from a man aged 25 to 40 with type 1 diabetes. The sample comprised naive CD4+ T cells from blood. The chain joins TRBV27 to TRBJ2-5; TRBD2 might be the D (6 bases). CDR3 protein: CASSFRDLQETQYF. In nucleotides, the CDR3 is TGTGCCAGCAGTTTTCGGGACTTACAAGAGACCCAGTACTTC.